Listed below are T cell receptor beta chains from one sample, sequenced in a study of blood T cell repertoires in COVID-19. The assay was immunoSEQ multiplex PCR, and TCRdb's table has in-frame clones only and misses some. In the table there are around 450,000 clones, nearly 90% of which are singletons. The sample was PBMCs or T cells enriched from blood (not recorded which). Source of these receptors: a woman in her late teens or twenties with acute COVID-19. CDR3s include the opening cysteine and the closing phenylalanine or tryptophan. D genes are given only for firm matches. The size entry is marked missing in some rows and otherwise reads once, few, many or a size class.

cdr3_aa	cdr3_nt	j_call	v_call	clone_size	d_call
CASSITGQAFF	TGTGCCAGTAGTATAACAGGGCAAGCTTTCTTT	TRBJ1-1	TRBV19	few	.
CSVWTGDETQYF	TGCAGCGTTTGGACAGGGGACGAGACCCAGTACTTC	TRBJ2-5	TRBV29-1	many	TRBD1
CASSYSGGLDYEQYF	TGTGCCAGCAGTTACTCTGGGGGACTAGACTACGAGCAGTACTTC	TRBJ2-7	TRBV6-5	once	TRBD2
CASSSMVGVNEKLFF	TGTGCCAGCAGCTCTATGGTAGGAGTGAATGAAAAACTGTTTTTT	TRBJ1-4	TRBV7-9	.	.
CASSLGTGNTGELFF	TGTGCCAGCAGTTTAGGGACAGGGAACACCGGGGAGCTGTTTTTT	TRBJ2-2	TRBV27	.	TRBD1
CASTIGQGFSYEQYF	TGTGCCAGCACTATAGGACAGGGGTTCTCCTACGAGCAGTACTTC	TRBJ2-7	TRBV19	.	TRBD1
CASSLINGAYEQYF	TGTGCCAGCAGCTTAATTAATGGAGCTTACGAGCAGTACTTC	TRBJ2-7	TRBV7-2	once	.
CASSRKGGAFTDTQYF	TGTGCCAGTAGTCGCAAAGGGGGGGCTTTCACAGATACGCAGTATTTT	TRBJ2-3	TRBV19	once	.
CASKGQGEAGNTIYF	TGTGCCAGCAAGGGGCAGGGGGAGGCTGGAAACACCATATATTTT	TRBJ1-3	TRBV3-1/TRBV3-2	.	TRBD1
CASSTTGLPDLRGKLFF	TGTGCCAGTAGTACCACAGGTCTTCCAGACCTGCGTGGGAAACTGTTTTTT	TRBJ1-4	TRBV19	.	.
CASSQDSPPEGVSIEQFF	TGTGCCAGCAGCCAAGATTCGCCCCCGGAGGGAGTATCAATTGAGCAGTTCTTC	TRBJ2-1	TRBV3-1/TRBV3-2	.	.
CASSQQGNEKLFF	TGTGCCAGTAGCCAACAGGGAAATGAAAAACTGTTTTTT	TRBJ1-4	TRBV19	.	.
CASSPPGAGHTEAFF	TGTGCCAGCTCACCACCTGGTGCGGGCCACACTGAAGCTTTCTTT	TRBJ1-1	TRBV18	.	.
CASSWRPGQGAGEKLFF	TGTGCCAGCAGCTGGAGGCCGGGACAGGGGGCAGGAGAAAAACTGTTTTTT	TRBJ1-4	TRBV7-8	.	TRBD1
CASSQDQTGADTQYF	TGTGCCAGCAGCCAAGATCAAACAGGGGCGGATACGCAGTATTTT	TRBJ2-3	TRBV4-2	.	TRBD1
CASRRPGTGEGYTF	TGTGCCAGCAGGCGGCCCGGGACAGGGGAAGGCTACACCTTC	TRBJ1-2	TRBV11-2	once	TRBD1
CAISKQGDSNQPQHF	TGTGCCATCAGTAAACAGGGAGATAGCAATCAGCCCCAGCATTTT	TRBJ1-5	TRBV10-3	.	.
CASGRQGRNQPQHF	TGTGCCAGCGGGCGACAGGGACGCAATCAGCCCCAGCATTTT	TRBJ1-5	TRBV25-1	.	TRBD1
CASSLGERGQPQHF	TGTGCCAGCAGCTTGGGGGAGAGAGGACAGCCCCAGCATTTT	TRBJ1-5	TRBV5-8	.	.
CASSSLAGPYNEQFF	TGCGCCAGCAGCTCCCTAGCGGGTCCCTACAATGAGCAGTTCTTC	TRBJ2-1	TRBV10-2	.	TRBD2
CATRAGSNQPQHF	TGTGCCACCAGGGCGGGGAGCAATCAGCCCCAGCATTTT	TRBJ1-5	TRBV24-1	.	.
CASSPGHGRNRELFF	TGTGCCAGCAGCCCTGGACACGGTAGGAACCGGGAGCTGTTTTTT	TRBJ2-2	TRBV27	few	.
CASSFDRGTYNEQFF	TGTGCCAGCAGCTTTGACAGGGGTACCTACAATGAGCAGTTCTTC	TRBJ2-1	TRBV7-2	.	TRBD1
CASSLAGQNSGYTF	TGCGCCAGCAGCTTGGCCGGACAGAACTCTGGCTACACCTTC	TRBJ1-2	TRBV5-1	.	.
CASSPTNAKETQYF	TGTGCCAGCTCACCAACAAATGCCAAAGAGACCCAGTACTTC	TRBJ2-5	TRBV18	.	.
CASSPTSGGDTQYF	TGTGCCAGTAGTCCTACCTCAGGGGGAGATACGCAGTATTTT	TRBJ2-3	TRBV19	.	TRBD1
CARSLQSSGANVLTF	TGTGCCAGAAGCTTACAGTCCTCTGGGGCCAACGTCCTGACTTTC	TRBJ2-6	TRBV5-3	once	.
CASSLLGGSTEAFF	TGTGCCAGCAGCTTACTGGGAGGGAGCACTGAAGCTTTCTTT	TRBJ1-1	TRBV7-2	.	.
CASSMNSGTSNYGYTF	TGTGCCAGTAGTATGAACTCCGGGACAAGCAACTATGGCTACACCTTC	TRBJ1-2	TRBV19	.	.
CASSLGRGRGNTIYF	TGTGCCAGCAGCTTAGGGCGGGGAAGAGGAAACACCATATATTTT	TRBJ1-3	TRBV7-2	once	.
CASSDWGQDTQYF	TGTGCCAGCAGTGACTGGGGGCAAGATACGCAGTATTTT	TRBJ2-3	TRBV6-2/TRBV6-3	.	.
CASSIEASINEQFF	TGTGCCAGCTCAATCGAGGCTTCGATCAATGAGCAGTTCTTC	TRBJ2-1	TRBV2	.	.
CASNPQGVRGYQPQHF	TGTGCCAGTAACCCACAAGGTGTGAGGGGGTATCAGCCCCAGCATTTT	TRBJ1-5	TRBV19	.	.
CATSRDRGLGQPQHF	TGTGCCACCAGCAGAGACAGGGGGCTTGGTCAGCCCCAGCATTTT	TRBJ1-5	TRBV15	.	TRBD1
CASSWRQTETQYF	TGTGCCAGCAGCTGGAGACAGACAGAGACCCAGTACTTC	TRBJ2-5	TRBV7-2	.	.
CASSIPAGPLSGNTIYF	TGTGCCAGTAGTATCCCAGCGGGCCCCCTCTCTGGAAACACCATATATTTT	TRBJ1-3	TRBV19	.	.
CSVELYSPGPYEQYF	TGCAGCGTTGAATTGTACTCCCCGGGTCCCTACGAGCAGTACTTC	TRBJ2-7	TRBV29-1	.	.
CASSPRGDTEAFF	TGTGCCAGCAGCCCAAGGGGCGACACTGAAGCTTTCTTT	TRBJ1-1	TRBV12-3/TRBV12-4	once	.
CASSRQGDSNQPQHF	TGTGCCAGTAGTAGACAAGGGGATAGCAATCAGCCCCAGCATTTT	TRBJ1-5	TRBV19	.	.
CASSQRSTGELFF	TGTGCCAGCAGCCAGAGGAGTACGGGGGAGCTGTTTTTT	TRBJ2-2	TRBV2	.	.
CASSDRGYQPQHF	TGTGCCAGCAGTGATAGGGGGTATCAGCCCCAGCATTTT	TRBJ1-5	TRBV25-1	.	.
CASSLAGTLQPQHF	TGTGCCAGCAGCTTGGCCGGGACACTCCAGCCCCAGCATTTT	TRBJ1-5	TRBV5-6	few	.
CASSELGAGETQYF	TGTGCCAGCAGTGAACTGGGGGCCGGGGAGACCCAGTACTTC	TRBJ2-5	TRBV25-1	.	.
CASSPDRLQPQHF	TGTGCCAGTAGTCCAGACAGACTTCAGCCCCAGCATTTT	TRBJ1-5	TRBV19	.	.
CASSFSGNEQFF	TGTGCCAGCAGCTTTTCAGGGAATGAGCAGTTCTTC	TRBJ2-1	TRBV11-2	.	.
CASSQDTGIYNEQFF	TGCGCCAGCAGCCAAGACACGGGGATTTACAATGAGCAGTTCTTC	TRBJ2-1	TRBV4-3	.	.
CASSSRTGRDSPLHF	TGTGCCAGCAGCTCGCGGACAGGGAGGGATTCACCCCTCCACTTT	TRBJ1-6	TRBV3-1/TRBV3-2	.	TRBD1
CASSQPTTAVSYEQYF	TGTGCCAGCAGCCAACCTACCACCGCCGTTTCCTACGAGCAGTACTTC	TRBJ2-7	TRBV3-1/TRBV3-2	.	.
CASSWTGGHQPQHF	TGTGCCAGCAGTTGGACAGGGGGCCATCAGCCCCAGCATTTT	TRBJ1-5	TRBV6-2/TRBV6-3	.	TRBD1
CASSLALGGGTYEQYF	TGTGCCAGCAGCTTGGCCCTGGGGGGGGGAACCTACGAGCAGTACTTC	TRBJ2-7	TRBV5-5	.	TRBD2
CASSGLAGGTPNEQFF	TGTGCCAGCAGCGGACTAGCGGGGGGGACCCCGAATGAGCAGTTCTTC	TRBJ2-1	TRBV9	.	TRBD2
CASSASSGVSTDTQYF	TGTGCCAGCAGTGCCTCTAGCGGGGTTAGCACAGATACGCAGTATTTT	TRBJ2-3	TRBV6-1	.	TRBD2
CASSLAAGELFF	TGTGCCAGCAGCTTAGCCGCCGGGGAGCTGTTTTTT	TRBJ2-2	TRBV7-8	.	.
CASSWRTGVSVGYTF	TGTGCCAGCAGCTGGCGAACAGGGGTTTCTGTCGGCTACACCTTC	TRBJ1-2	TRBV3-1/TRBV3-2	.	TRBD1
CAWSALFPGNTIYF	TGTGCCTGGAGTGCCTTATTTCCCGGAAACACCATATATTTT	TRBJ1-3	TRBV30	.	.
CAFCGTNRYEQFF	TGTGCCTTTTGCGGGACTAATCGTTATGAGCAGTTCTTC	TRBJ2-1	TRBV30	.	TRBD2